A selection of T cell receptor beta chains follows, all from one sample in a study of T-cell reconstitution after alpha-beta-depleted transplantation in children. Via MiXCR, TCRdb re-called the PCR reads, giving one row per CDR3 protein. The data show approximately 400,000 distinct CDR3 sequences, under 20% seen once. The specimen was PBMCs, mostly from graft donor cells, collected 360 days after TCRalphabeta/CD19-depleted stem cell transplant. Every receptor here comes from a boy in the first two years of life who had a stem cell transplant for Wiskott-Aldrich syndrome, so the T cells may come from the graft donor. Each CDR3 is given with its conserved first and last residue. Expanded clones get a size class; other rows say once, few or many, or leave the size out.

few,TRBJ1-6,TRBV18,CASSPRPGNSPLHF
-,TRBJ1-3,TRBV12-3/TRBV12-4,CASSSRRVPHSGNTIYF
few,TRBJ2-5,TRBV12-3/TRBV12-4,CASRLSGRIGETQYF
few,TRBJ1-5,TRBV10-3,CAIRQGADQPQHF
few,TRBJ2-4,TRBV4-2,CASSQDKRGVQNIQYF
-,TRBJ2-7,TRBV6-4,CASSVGTGGVQYF
-,TRBJ1-1,TRBV7-9,CASSSQYSNTEAFF
few,TRBJ2-1,TRBV27,CASSLGGINEQFF
few,TRBJ2-3,TRBV4-1,CASSQDCYGGPTSTQYF
-,TRBJ2-5,TRBV6-2/TRBV6-3,CASSQPTGGAVTQYF
few,TRBJ2-5,TRBV24-1,CATSGPDSFGETQYF
-,TRBJ2-7,TRBV9,CASSGDRGPYEQYF
few,TRBJ2-7,TRBV20-1,CSARRTSGTYEQYF
-,TRBJ2-1,TRBV10-3,CAISFSDEQFF
-,TRBJ2-1,TRBV6-5,CASSYKPGQIYNEQFF
few,TRBJ2-7,TRBV4-3,CASSQDGGTDYEQYF
-,TRBJ2-3,TRBV12-3/TRBV12-4,CASSSPRVLGTDTQYF
-,TRBJ2-2,TRBV4-1,CASSIRNANTGELFF
few,TRBJ1-2,TRBV5-6,CASSYRDGYTF
-,TRBJ2-1,TRBV9,CASSVELAADNEQFF
-,TRBJ2-7,TRBV5-5,CASSPGFLYEQYF
few,TRBJ2-5,TRBV5-1,CASSLASEGETQYF
-,TRBJ2-5,TRBV4-1,CASSQVGTSGRVETQYF
-,TRBJ2-5,TRBV5-6,CASRRRGTLQETQYF
-,TRBJ2-1,TRBV3-1,CASSPDGHLYNEQFF
few,TRBJ2-4,TRBV4-1,CASSQEVIAWAKNIQYF
few,TRBJ1-1,TRBV5-1,CASSTGLNTEAFF
-,TRBJ2-1,TRBV6-7,CASSYAGLAGYNEQFF
-,TRBJ1-1,TRBV20-1,CSARGHREAFF
-,TRBJ2-2,TRBV18,CASFEGQGITGELFF
-,TRBJ2-3,TRBV29-1,CSVDGGAVDRQYF
-,TRBJ1-2,TRBV7-9,CASRLTGTYGYTF
few,TRBJ1-6,TRBV10-3,CAISRTGSGSPLHF
-,TRBJ2-3,TRBV7-2,CVHPTDTQYF
-,TRBJ2-1,TRBV4-3,CASSQEGQSHNEQFF
-,TRBJ2-7,TRBV6-5,CASSSTGLATYEQYF
-,TRBJ2-3,TRBV5-1,CASNRDGRVESPTDTQYF
few,TRBJ1-1,TRBV24-1,CATSDPSQSAEAFF
few,TRBJ2-1,TRBV28,CASSFGGLAGETYNEQFF
many,TRBJ2-7,TRBV12-3/TRBV12-4,CASSRSGSSYEQYF
few,TRBJ2-7,TRBV7-9,CASSLGLTGDQTYEQYF
few,TRBJ2-2,TRBV6-5,CASSYGFGMRTGELFF